Below, 21 T cell receptor beta chains from the same sample are listed, as sequenced in a study of blood T cell repertoires in COVID-19. Sequencing used immunoSEQ multiplex PCR; TCRdb keeps in-frame clones, though not all of them. The sample contains about 130,000 clones, about nine tenths of which appear only once. Sequencing input: peripheral blood. These receptors originate from a man aged 45 to 65 with acute or convalescent COVID-19.

This clone appeared once. The rearrangement joins TRBV5-8 to TRBJ2-5, with D perhaps TRBD2 (6 bases). Germline-derived CDR1 and CDR2 are SGHTS and YDEGEE. CDR3 length: 13 amino acids. V was trimmed by 5 bases and J by 5 bases, leaving 13 bases between them. CDR3 sequence (DNA): TGTGCCAGCAGTTCTCTAGCGCCGGAGACCCAGTACTTC. Its protein is CASSSLAPETQYF.

The chain uses TRBV12-3 or TRBV12-4 and TRBJ2-1; the D gene is possibly TRBD2 (6 bases). V was pared by 5 bases and J by 15 bases, with 14 bases between. This CDR3 region has 11 residues. The CDR3 loop reads CASSRSGSGFF. In nucleotides, the CDR3 is TGTGCCAGCAGTAGAAGCGGGTCTGGGTTCTTC.

The chain has TRBV7-8 and TRBJ2-1; 14 positions match TRBD2. The CDR3 totals 16 residues. Germline CDR1 reads SGHVS; CDR2 reads FQNEAQ. Trimming removed 5 bases from V and 4 bases from J; junction bases left unmatched: 4. In nucleotides, the CDR3 is TGTGCCAGCAGCGCCCGACTAGCGGGGGGGTACAATGAGCAGTTCTTC. It codes for CASSARLAGGYNEQFF.

As to this clone: Other DNA sequences from this sample encode an identical CDR3 as well. The chain combines TRBV18 with TRBJ1-6, with D tentatively TRBD1 (5 bases). V shed 3 bases and J shed 7 bases, with 7 bases lying between them. The germline V gene encodes CDR1 KGHSH and CDR2 LQKENI. This CDR3 has 13 amino acids. The CDR3: CASSPGGNSPLHF. The CDR3 DNA reads TGTGCCAGCTCACCGGGGGGGAATTCACCCCTCCACTTT.

This chain joins TRBV11-3 and TRBJ2-3, with 7 bases matching TRBD1. CDR1 is SGHNT, CDR2 YENEEA, per germline. V dropped 4 bases and J dropped 3; count of bases not matched to a gene: 7. The CDR3 has 15 amino acids. CDR3 sequence: CASSSRGTATDTQYF. The CDR3 nucleotides are TGTGCCAGCAGCTCCCGAGGGACAGCTACAGATACGCAGTATTTT.

This rearrangement joins TRBV18 to TRBJ1-2; no clear D. V dropped 3 bases and J dropped 6 bases, with 11 bases sitting between them. This CDR3 region has 13 residues. CDR1 is KGHSH, CDR2 LQKENI, per germline. The CDR3 DNA sequence: TGTGCCAGCTCACCCCAGAGCGGGCATGGCTACACCTTC. It encodes CASSPQSGHGYTF.

The V call is TRBV15, the J call TRBJ1-2; D is perhaps TRBD1 (6 bases). The CDR3 has 14 residues. Germline V gene data show CDR1 as LNHNV and CDR2 as YYDKDF (reference sequence). Trimming cost V 1 base and J 7 bases, with 13 bases left between them. CDR3 coding DNA: TGTGCCACCAGCAGAGTCCTACAGGGTACTGGCTACACCTTC. Translated: CATSRVLQGTGYTF.

This chain uses TRBV7-9 with TRBJ1-6, with 8 bases lining up with TRBD1. V gave up 6 bases and J gave up 7 bases; unmatched junction bases: 11. Germline V gene data show CDR1 as SEHNR and CDR2 as FQNEAQ (reference sequence). This CDR3 region has 16 residues. The DNA of the CDR3 is TGTGCCAGCAGACCCTTGGTCGGACAGGGAAATTCACCCCTCCACTTT. Its translation is CASRPLVGQGNSPLHF.

The chain combines TRBV10-2 with TRBJ2-5; 8 bases fit TRBD1. Germline assignment: CDR1 WSHSY and CDR2 SAAADI. After removal of 6 bases from V and 0 bases from J, the junction contained 3 bases not matched to a gene. This CDR3 is 14 amino acids long. The CDR3 sequence: CASSQGAHQETQYF. The CDR3 nucleotides are TGCGCCAGCAGCCAGGGGGCCCACCAAGAGACCCAGTACTTC.

The chain combines TRBV5-1 with TRBJ1-4, with 10 bases identical to TRBD1. Germline V gives CDR1 SGHRS, CDR2 YFSETQ. The CDR3 runs to 14 residues. Trimming removed 5 bases from V and 8 bases from J; junction bases left unmatched: 6. CDR3 in DNA: TGCGCCAGCAGAGAGACAGGGGGCCAGGAAAAACTGTTTTTT. This encodes CASRETGGQEKLFF.

The chain recombines TRBV4-2 with TRBJ1-1; 7 nucleotides line up with TRBD1. Germline V gene lookup returns CDR1 LGHNA and CDR2 YNFKEQ. This CDR3 comprises 15 residues. V shed 4 bases, J shed 4 bases, and the junction held 9 bases outside the gene matches. The CDR3 loop reads CASSLRTGRSTEAFF. In DNA, the CDR3 is TGTGCCAGCAGCCTACGGACAGGCCGGAGCACTGAAGCTTTCTTT.

This clone was found once. J is TRBJ1-1 and V is TRBV7-9; D possibly corresponds to TRBD1 (6 bases). The CDR3 has 16 amino acids. With 4 bases removed from V and 4 bases from J, the gap between germline ends came to 19 bases. CDR1 and CDR2 (germline): SEHNR, FQNEAQ (reference sequence). Here the CDR3 DNA reads TGTGCCAGCAGCTCGCGAGGAGGGGAGGGGGGCACTGAAGCTTTCTTT. Translation: CASSSRGGEGGTEAFF. The complete variable domain, with remaining parts taken from reference TRBV7-9 and TRBJ1-1, reads DTGVSQNPRHKITKRGQNVTFRCDPISEHNRLYWYRQTLGQGPEFLTYFQNEAQLEKSRLLSDRFSAERPKGSFSTLEIQRTEQGDSAMYLCASSSRGGEGGTEAFFGQGTRLTVV.

The chain couples TRBV29-1 to TRBJ2-2; 7 positions agree with TRBD1. Germline trimming cut 7 bases from V and 4 bases from J; bases unmatched to any gene: 9. The germline V gene has CDR1 SQVTM and CDR2 ANQGSEA. The CDR3 totals 14 residues. CDR3 protein: CSAQNRGATGELFF. Here the CDR3 DNA reads TGCAGCGCTCAAAACAGGGGCGCCACCGGGGAGCTGTTTTTT.

The chain employs TRBV5-8 and TRBJ1-2; D uncertain. Trimming took off 0 bases at V and 4 bases at J, with 22 bases between the two ends. This CDR3 has 18 residues. Germline CDR1 and CDR2: SGHTS and YDEGEE. This CDR3 reads CASSLARGLQIFRYGYTF. The CDR3 region has the DNA TGTGCCAGCAGCTTGGCCCGGGGATTACAGATTTTCCGCTATGGCTACACCTTC.

The chain links TRBV2 to TRBJ1-1; 7 positions match TRBD1. Germline trimming cut 4 bases from V and 8 bases from J; bases unmatched to any gene: 4. There are 12 residues in the CDR3. Germline V gives CDR1 SNHLY, CDR2 FYNNEI. In nucleotides, the CDR3 is TGTGCCAGCAGTGGGAGGGACAGAGAAGCTTTCTTT. Protein sequence: CASSGRDREAFF.

The genes are TRBV19 and TRBJ1-1, with D possibly matching TRBD1 (6 bases). CDR3 length equals 12 residues. Germline CDR1 is LNHDA and CDR2 is SQIVND (reference sequence). V shed 7 bases and J shed 4 bases, with 10 bases lying between them. CDR3 in amino acids: CASTRGGTEAFF. The CDR3 nucleotides read TGTGCCAGTACTAGGGGGGGCACTGAAGCTTTCTTT. Variable domain in full (rest from reference TRBV19 and TRBJ1-1): DGGITQSPKYLFRKEGQNVTLSCEQNLNHDAMYWYRQDPGQGLRLIYYSQIVNDFQKGDIAEGYSVSREKKESFPLTVTSAQKNPTAFYLCASTRGGTEAFFGQGTRLTVV.

The chain carries TRBV5-1 and TRBJ1-2; D uncertain. The CDR3 runs to 14 residues. Looked up from germline, CDR1 is SGHRS and CDR2 is YFSETQ. Trimming cost V 4 bases and J 0 bases, with 10 bases left between them. CDR3 loop: CASSPFESNYGYTF. The CDR3 nucleotides read TGCGCCAGCAGCCCTTTCGAGTCTAACTATGGCTACACCTTC.

V gene TRBV28 combines with J gene TRBJ1-1; TRBD1 agrees at 7 bases. Germline values: CDR1 MDHEN, CDR2 SYDVKM. This CDR3 has 15 amino acids. Trimming took 5 bases from V and 11 from J; bases not matched to a gene: 17. Here the CDR3 DNA reads TGTGCCAGCAGTCAAATATTGGGACAGCACACCCCGGCTTTCTTT. Residues: CASSQILGQHTPAFF. The full variable domain, completed using reference TRBV28 and TRBJ1-1, is DVKVTQSSRYLVKRTGEKVFLECVQDMDHENMFWYRQDPGLGLRLIYFSYDVKMKEKGDIPEGYSVSREKKERFSLILESASTNQTSMYLCASSQILGQHTPAFFGQGTRLTVV.

The chain carries TRBV28 and TRBJ1-3; D ambiguous. The germline V and J ends were trimmed by 3 bases and 0 bases, with 9 bases remaining between them. There are 15 residues in the CDR3. Germline CDR1 is MDHEN and CDR2 is SYDVKM. The CDR3 DNA reads TGTGCCAGCAGTTTGTGGCATTCCTCTGGAAACACCATATATTTT. This gives the protein CASSLWHSSGNTIYF.

V is TRBV29-1 and J is TRBJ1-2; TRBD1 is a possible D gene (5 bases). CDR3 size: 15 residues. V gave up 7 bases and J gave up 2 bases, with 20 bases separating them. Per germline, CDR1 SQVTM and CDR2 ANQGSEA. The CDR3 region is CSAVAPGLPNYGYTF. CDR3 nucleotides: TGCAGCGCCGTAGCCCCGGGACTCCCAAACTATGGCTACACCTTC.

The V call is TRBV3-1 (or the pseudogene TRBV3-2), the J call TRBJ1-2; D is uncertain. The length of the CDR3 is 14 residues. V lost 3 bases and J lost 3, with 11 bases in between. Germline V lookup: CDR1 LGHDT, CDR2 YNNKEL (reference sequence). Written as DNA, the CDR3 is TGTGCCAGCAGCCACTTACAGCACGACTATGGCTACACCTTC. Its translation: CASSHLQHDYGYTF.